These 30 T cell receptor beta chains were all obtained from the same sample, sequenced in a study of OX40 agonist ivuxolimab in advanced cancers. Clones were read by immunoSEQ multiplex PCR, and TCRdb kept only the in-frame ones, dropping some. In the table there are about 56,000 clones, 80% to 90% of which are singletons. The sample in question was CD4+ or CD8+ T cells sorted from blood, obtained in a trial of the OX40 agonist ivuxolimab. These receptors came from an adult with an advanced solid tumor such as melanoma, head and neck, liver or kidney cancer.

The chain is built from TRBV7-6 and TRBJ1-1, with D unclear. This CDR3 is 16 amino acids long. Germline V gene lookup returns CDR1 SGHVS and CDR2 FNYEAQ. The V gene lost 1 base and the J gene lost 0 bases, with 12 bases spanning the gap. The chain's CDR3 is CASSLGPKGLNTEAFF. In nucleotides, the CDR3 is TGTGCCAGCAGCTTAGGGCCTAAAGGCCTGAACACTGAAGCTTTCTTT.

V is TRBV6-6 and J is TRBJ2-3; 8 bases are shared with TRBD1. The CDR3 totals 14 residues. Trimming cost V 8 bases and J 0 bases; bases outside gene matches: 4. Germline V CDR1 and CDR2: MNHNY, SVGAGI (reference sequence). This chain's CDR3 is CASQGAKSTDTQYF. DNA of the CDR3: TGTGCCAGCCAGGGGGCTAAGAGCACAGATACGCAGTATTTT.

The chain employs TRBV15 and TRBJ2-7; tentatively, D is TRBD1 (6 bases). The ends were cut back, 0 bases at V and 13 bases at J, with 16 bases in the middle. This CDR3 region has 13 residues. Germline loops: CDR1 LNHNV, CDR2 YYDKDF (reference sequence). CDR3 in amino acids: CATSRDFQGQSYF. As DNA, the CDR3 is TGTGCCACCAGCAGAGACTTTCAAGGACAGTCCTACTTC.

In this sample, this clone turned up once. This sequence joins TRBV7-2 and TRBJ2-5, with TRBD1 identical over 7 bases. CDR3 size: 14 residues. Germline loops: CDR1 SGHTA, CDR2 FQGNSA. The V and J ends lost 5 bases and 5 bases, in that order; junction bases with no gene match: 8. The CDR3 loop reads CASSSHRGQETQYF. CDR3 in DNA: TGTGCCAGCAGCAGCCACAGGGGCCAGGAGACCCAGTACTTC.

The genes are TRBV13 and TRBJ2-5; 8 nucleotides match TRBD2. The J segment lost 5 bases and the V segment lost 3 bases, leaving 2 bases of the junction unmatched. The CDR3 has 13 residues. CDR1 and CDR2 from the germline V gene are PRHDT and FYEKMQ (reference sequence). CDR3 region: CASSFERGETQYF. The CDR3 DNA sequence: TGTGCCAGCAGCTTCGAGCGGGGGGAGACCCAGTACTTC.

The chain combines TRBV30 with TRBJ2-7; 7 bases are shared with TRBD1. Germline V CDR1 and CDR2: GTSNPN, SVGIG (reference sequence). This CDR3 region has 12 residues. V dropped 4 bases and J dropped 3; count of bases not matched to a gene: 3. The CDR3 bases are TGTGCCTGGAATTCAGGGGGCTACGAGCAGTACTTC. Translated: CAWNSGGYEQYF.

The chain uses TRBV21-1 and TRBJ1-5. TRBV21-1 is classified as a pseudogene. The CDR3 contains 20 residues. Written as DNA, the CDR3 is TGTGCCAGCAGCAAAGGTGTCCCACCAGGGGGGGAGGGGAGGAATCAGCCCCAGCATTTT. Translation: CASSKGVPPGGEGRNQPQHF.

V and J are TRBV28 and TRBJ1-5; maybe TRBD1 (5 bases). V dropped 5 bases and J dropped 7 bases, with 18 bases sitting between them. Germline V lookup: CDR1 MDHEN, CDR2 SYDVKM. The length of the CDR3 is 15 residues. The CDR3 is CASSPAGQGDQPQHF. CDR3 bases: TGTGCCAGCAGTCCCGCCGGGCAGGGCGACCAGCCCCAGCATTTT.

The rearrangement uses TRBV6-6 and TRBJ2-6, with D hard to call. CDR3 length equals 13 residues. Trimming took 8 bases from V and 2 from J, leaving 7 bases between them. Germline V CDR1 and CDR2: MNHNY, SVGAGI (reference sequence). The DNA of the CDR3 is TGTGCCAGCTCTCTAGCTGGGGCCAACGTCCTGACTTTC. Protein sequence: CASSLAGANVLTF.

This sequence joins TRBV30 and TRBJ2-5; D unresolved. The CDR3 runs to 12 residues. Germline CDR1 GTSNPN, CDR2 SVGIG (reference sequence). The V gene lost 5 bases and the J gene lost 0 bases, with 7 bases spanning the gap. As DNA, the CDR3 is TGTGCCTGGGCCGTCTACCAAGAGACCCAGTACTTC. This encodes CAWAVYQETQYF. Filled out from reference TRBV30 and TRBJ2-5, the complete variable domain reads SQTIHQWPATLVQPVGSPLSLECTVEGTSNPNLYWYRQAAGRGLQLLFYSVGIGQISSEVPQNLSASRPQDRQFILSSKKLLLSDSGFYLCAWAVYQETQYFGPGTRLLVL.

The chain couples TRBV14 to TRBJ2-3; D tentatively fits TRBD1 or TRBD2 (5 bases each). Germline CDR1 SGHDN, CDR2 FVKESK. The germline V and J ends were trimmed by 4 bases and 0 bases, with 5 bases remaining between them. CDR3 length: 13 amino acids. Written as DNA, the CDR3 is TGTGCCAGCAGCCGGGACAGCACAGATACGCAGTATTTT. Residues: CASSRDSTDTQYF.

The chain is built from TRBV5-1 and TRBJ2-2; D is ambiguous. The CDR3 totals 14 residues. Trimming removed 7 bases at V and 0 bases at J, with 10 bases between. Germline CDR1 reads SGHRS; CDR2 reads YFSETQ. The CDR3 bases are TGCGCCAGCGGATACACAGCGAACACCGGGGAGCTGTTTTTT. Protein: CASGYTANTGELFF.

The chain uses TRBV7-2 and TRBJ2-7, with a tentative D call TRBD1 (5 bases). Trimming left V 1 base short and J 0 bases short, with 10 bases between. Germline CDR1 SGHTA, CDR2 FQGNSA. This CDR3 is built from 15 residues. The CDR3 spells CASSLGQPGSYEQYF. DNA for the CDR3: TGTGCCAGCAGCTTAGGACAGCCTGGCTCCTACGAGCAGTACTTC.

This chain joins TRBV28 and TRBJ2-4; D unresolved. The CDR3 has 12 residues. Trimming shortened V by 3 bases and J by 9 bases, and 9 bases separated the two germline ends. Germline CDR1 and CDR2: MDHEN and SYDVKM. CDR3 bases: TGTGCCAGCAGTTTTAACAGAAGCATTCAGTACTTC. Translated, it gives CASSFNRSIQYF.

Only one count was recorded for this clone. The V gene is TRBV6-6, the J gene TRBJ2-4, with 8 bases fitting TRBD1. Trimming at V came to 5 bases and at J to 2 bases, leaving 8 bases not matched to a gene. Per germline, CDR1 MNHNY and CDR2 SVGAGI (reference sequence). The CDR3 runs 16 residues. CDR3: CASSPRQGTSKNIQYF. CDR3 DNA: TGTGCCAGCAGTCCAAGACAGGGGACTTCCAAAAACATTCAGTACTTC.

CDR3 protein: CASSKTTGGYYEQYF. Written as DNA, the CDR3 is TGTGCCAGCAGCAAAACTACGGGGGGATACTACGAGCAGTACTTC. V and J are TRBV7-2 and TRBJ2-7; 7 bases are shared with TRBD2. Germline assignment: CDR1 SGHTA and CDR2 FQGNSA. V shed 5 bases and J 3 bases; nucleotides not matched to a gene: 10. This CDR3 is built from 15 residues.

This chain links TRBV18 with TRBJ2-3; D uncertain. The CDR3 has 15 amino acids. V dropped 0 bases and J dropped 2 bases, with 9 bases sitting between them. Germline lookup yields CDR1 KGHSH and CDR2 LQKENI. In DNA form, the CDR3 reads TGTGCCAGCTCACCACCTAGCACCCCCACAGATACGCAGTATTTT. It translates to CASSPPSTPTDTQYF.

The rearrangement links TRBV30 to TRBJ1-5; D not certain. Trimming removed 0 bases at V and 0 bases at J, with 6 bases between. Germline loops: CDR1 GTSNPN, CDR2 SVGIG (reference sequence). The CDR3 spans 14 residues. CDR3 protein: CAWSVLDSNQPQHF. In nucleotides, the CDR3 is TGTGCCTGGAGTGTGCTCGATAGCAATCAGCCCCAGCATTTT.

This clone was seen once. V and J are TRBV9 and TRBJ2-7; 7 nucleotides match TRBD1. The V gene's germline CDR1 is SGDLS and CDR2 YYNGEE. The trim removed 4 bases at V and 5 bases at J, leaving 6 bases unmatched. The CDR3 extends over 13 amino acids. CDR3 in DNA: TGTGCCAGCAGCAAGAATCAGGGGGACGAGCAGTACTTC. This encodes CASSKNQGDEQYF.

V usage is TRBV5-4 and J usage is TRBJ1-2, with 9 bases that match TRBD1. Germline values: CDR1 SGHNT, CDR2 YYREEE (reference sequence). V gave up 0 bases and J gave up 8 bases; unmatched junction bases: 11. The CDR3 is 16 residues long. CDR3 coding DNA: TGTGCCAGCAGCTTGGACGGGACAGGGACTAGATGGGGCTACACCTTC. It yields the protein CASSLDGTGTRWGYTF.

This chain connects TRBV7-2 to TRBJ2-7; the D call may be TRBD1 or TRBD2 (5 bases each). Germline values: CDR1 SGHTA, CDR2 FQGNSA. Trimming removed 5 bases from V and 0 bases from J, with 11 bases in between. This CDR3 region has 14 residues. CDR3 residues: CASSTRQSSYEQYF. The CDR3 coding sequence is TGTGCCAGCAGCACTAGACAGTCCTCCTACGAGCAGTACTTC. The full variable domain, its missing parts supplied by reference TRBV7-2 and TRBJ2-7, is GAGVSQSPSNKVTEKGKDVELRCDPISGHTALYWYRQSLGQGLEFLIYFQGNSAPDKSGLPSDRFSAERTGGSVSTLTIQRTQQEDSAVYLCASSTRQSSYEQYFGPGTRLTVT.

This CDR3 is CASSQDSGGLVLNWQFF. CDR3 nucleotides: TGTGCCAGCAGCCAAGATTCAGGCGGCCTCGTCCTGAACTGGCAGTTCTTC. This chain uses TRBV14 with TRBJ2-1; no reliable D call. This CDR3 is built from 17 residues. Trimming removed 0 bases at V and 12 bases at J, with 24 bases between. The germline gives CDR1 SGHDN, CDR2 FVKESK.

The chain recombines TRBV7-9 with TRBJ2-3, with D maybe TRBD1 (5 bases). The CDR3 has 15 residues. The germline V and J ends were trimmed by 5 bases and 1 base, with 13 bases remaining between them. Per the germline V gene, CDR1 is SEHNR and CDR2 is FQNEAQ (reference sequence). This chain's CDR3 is CASSRGLGGTDTQYF. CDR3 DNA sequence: TGTGCCAGCAGCAGGGGCCTAGGGGGCACAGATACGCAGTATTTT.

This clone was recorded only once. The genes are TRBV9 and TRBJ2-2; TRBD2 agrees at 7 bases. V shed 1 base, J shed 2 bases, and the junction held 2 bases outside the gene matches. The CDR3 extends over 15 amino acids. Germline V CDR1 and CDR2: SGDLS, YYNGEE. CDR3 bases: TGTGCCAGCAGCGTATCGGGGGGAAACACCGGGGAGCTGTTTTTT. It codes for CASSVSGGNTGELFF.

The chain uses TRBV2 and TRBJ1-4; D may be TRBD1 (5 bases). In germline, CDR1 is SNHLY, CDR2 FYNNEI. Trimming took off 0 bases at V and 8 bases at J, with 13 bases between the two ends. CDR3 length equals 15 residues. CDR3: CASSEAGTDYEKLFF. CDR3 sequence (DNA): TGTGCCAGCAGTGAAGCGGGGACGGATTACGAAAAACTGTTTTTT.

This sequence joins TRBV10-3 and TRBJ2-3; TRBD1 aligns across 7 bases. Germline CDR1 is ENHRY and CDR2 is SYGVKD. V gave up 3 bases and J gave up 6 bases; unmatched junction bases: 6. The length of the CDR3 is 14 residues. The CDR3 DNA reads TGTGCCATCAGTGATTACACAGGGGATGATACGCAGTATTTT. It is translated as CAISDYTGDDTQYF.

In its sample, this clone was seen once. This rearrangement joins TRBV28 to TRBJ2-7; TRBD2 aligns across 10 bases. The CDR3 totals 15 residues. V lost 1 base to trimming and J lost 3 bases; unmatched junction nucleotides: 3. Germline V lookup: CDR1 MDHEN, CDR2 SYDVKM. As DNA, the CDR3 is TGTGCCAGCAGTTTATACACTAGCGGGAACTACGAGCAGTACTTC. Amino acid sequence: CASSLYTSGNYEQYF.

For the CDR3, the DNA is TGTGCCAGCAGGACCCGGGACAGGCCCTACGAGCAGTACTTC. Translating gives CASRTRDRPYEQYF. The J gene is TRBJ2-7, the V gene TRBV6-1; 8 positions match TRBD1. Trimming took 6 bases from V and 2 from J; bases not matched to a gene: 6. The CDR3 runs 14 residues. Germline CDR1 is MNHNS and CDR2 is SASEGT.

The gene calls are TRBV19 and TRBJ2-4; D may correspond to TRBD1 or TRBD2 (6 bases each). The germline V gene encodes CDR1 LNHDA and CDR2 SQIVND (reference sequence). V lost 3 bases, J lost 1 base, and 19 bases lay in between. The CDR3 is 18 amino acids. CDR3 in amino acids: CASSMRGTRGLAKNIQYF. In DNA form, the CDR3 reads TGTGCCAGTAGTATGAGGGGGACTCGCGGTTTGGCCAAAAACATTCAGTACTTC.

CDR3 loop: CASRGQLNTEAFF. The CDR3 DNA follows: TGTGCCAGCAGAGGACAGTTGAACACTGAAGCTTTCTTT. V is TRBV6-1 and J is TRBJ1-1; the D gene is possibly TRBD1 (6 bases). Germline-derived CDR1 and CDR2 are MNHNS and SASEGT. This CDR3 region has 13 residues. V shed 6 bases and J shed 0 bases, with 8 bases lying between them.